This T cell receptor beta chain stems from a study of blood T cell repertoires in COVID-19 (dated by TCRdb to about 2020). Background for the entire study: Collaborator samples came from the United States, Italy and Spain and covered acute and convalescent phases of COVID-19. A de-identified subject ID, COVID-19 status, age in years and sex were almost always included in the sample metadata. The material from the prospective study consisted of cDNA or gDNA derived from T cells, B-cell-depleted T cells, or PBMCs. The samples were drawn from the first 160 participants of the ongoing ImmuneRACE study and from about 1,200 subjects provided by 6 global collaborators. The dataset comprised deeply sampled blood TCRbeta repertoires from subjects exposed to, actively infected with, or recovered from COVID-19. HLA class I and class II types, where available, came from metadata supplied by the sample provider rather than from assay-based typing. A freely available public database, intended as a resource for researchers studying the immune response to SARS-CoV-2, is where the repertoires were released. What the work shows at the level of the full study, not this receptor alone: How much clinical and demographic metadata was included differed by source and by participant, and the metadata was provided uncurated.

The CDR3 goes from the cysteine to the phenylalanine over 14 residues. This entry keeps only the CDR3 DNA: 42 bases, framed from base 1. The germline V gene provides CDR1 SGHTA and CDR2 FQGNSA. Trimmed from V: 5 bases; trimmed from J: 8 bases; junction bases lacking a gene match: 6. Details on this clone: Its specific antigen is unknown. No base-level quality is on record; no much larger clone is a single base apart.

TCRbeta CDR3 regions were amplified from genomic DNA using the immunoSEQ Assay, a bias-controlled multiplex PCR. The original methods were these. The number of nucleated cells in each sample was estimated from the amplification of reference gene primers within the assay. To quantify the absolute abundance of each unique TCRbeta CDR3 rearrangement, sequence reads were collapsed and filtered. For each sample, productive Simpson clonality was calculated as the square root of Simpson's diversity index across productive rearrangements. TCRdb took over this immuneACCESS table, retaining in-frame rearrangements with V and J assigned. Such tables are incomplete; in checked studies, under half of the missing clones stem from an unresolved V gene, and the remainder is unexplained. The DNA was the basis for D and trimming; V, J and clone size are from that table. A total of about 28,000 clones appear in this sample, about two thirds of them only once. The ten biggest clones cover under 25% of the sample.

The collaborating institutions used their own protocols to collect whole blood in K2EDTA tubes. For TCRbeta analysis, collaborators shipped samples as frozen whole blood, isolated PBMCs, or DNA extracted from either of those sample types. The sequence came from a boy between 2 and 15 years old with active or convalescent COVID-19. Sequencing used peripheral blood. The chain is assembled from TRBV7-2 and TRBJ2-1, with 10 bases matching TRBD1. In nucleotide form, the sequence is TGTGCCAGCAGCGTGGACAGGGGGGGGGATGAGCAGTTCTTC. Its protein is CASSVDRGGDEQFF.